This T cell receptor (beta chain) was documented in a study of radiotherapy plus CTLA-4 blockade in lung cancer. As for the study in general: Patients showed objective responses in 18% of cases and disease control in under 35%.

The repertoire was sequenced with immunoSEQ multiplex PCR; TCRdb's copy has only in-frame clones and lacks some. The data contain about 110,000 clones, 85% of them singletons. This CDR3 contains 17 residues. Germline CDR1 and CDR2: LGHNT and FRNRAP. V lost 0 bases, J lost 3 bases, and 12 bases lay in between. This clone has just a few counts. Sequencing was performed on peripheral blood, taken from a patient treated with radiotherapy plus ipilimumab. This chain links TRBV12-5 with TRBJ1-6; D is uncertain. This TCR derives from a human donor with non-small cell lung cancer that progressed on radiotherapy plus ipilimumab. Some clones in this sample may be carry-over from other donors' samples. As DNA, the CDR3 is TGTGCTAGTGGTTTGGTACGTTGGGAATTCTATAATTCACCCCTCCACTTT. This translates into CASGLVRWEFYNSPLHF.